Listed here are 14 T cell receptor beta chains from one sample, sequenced in a study of shared clonotypes between healthy human individuals. Some clones are missing from TCRdb's copy, which holds only in-frame ones; the method was immunoSEQ multiplex PCR. Of around 2.5 million clones listed, roughly 93% are singletons. Sequencing used naive CD4+ T cells from PBMCs. The subset denotes: CD45RA+ positively selected. The receptors were gathered from a man in his late teens or twenties in good health. Some clones in this sample may be carry-over from other donors' samples.

This chain links TRBV29-1 with TRBJ1-1; tentatively, D is TRBD1 (5 bases). CDR1 is SQVTM and CDR2 is ANQGSEA in the germline V gene. The V gene lost 3 bases and the J gene lost 10 bases, with 18 bases spanning the gap. This CDR3 spans 13 amino acids. The DNA for the CDR3 is TGCAGCGTTGATCTAGGGGCTGATAGCCCAGCTTTCTTT. Translation: CSVDLGADSPAFF.

This sequence joins TRBV28 and TRBJ2-7; TRBD1 is a possible D gene (6 bases). Germline CDR1 and CDR2: MDHEN and SYDVKM. Trimming stripped 11 bases from V and 3 bases from J, with 11 bases between. The CDR3 contains 11 residues. This CDR3 reads CAHGQFYEQYF. The CDR3 nucleotides read TGTGCCCACGGACAGTTCTACGAGCAGTACTTC.

This sequence joins TRBV6-6 and TRBJ1-1; D gene uncertain. V was cut by 5 bases and J by 5 bases, with 15 bases left in between. The CDR3 runs 14 residues. Germline lookup yields CDR1 MNHNY and CDR2 SVGAGI (reference sequence). Here the CDR3 DNA reads TGTGCCAGCAGTCCCCGTCAGATTGGGACTGAAGCTTTCTTT. Its protein product is CASSPRQIGTEAFF.

J is TRBJ2-2 and V is TRBV7-2; weak D call: TRBD1 (6 bases). The CDR3 covers 14 residues. With 6 bases removed from V and 9 bases from J, the gap between germline ends came to 17 bases. In germline, CDR1 is SGHTA, CDR2 FQGNSA. The CDR3 DNA follows: TGTGCCAGCAGAGAAAAAGGGGGAACTAGGGAGCTGTTTTTT. It translates to CASREKGGTRELFF.

CDR3: CASSPTPGQGYSTNEKLFF. CDR3 DNA sequence: TGTGCCAGCAGCCCCACTCCGGGACAGGGGTACAGTACTAATGAAAAACTGTTTTTT. This rearrangement joins TRBV2 to TRBJ1-4; 10 positions agree with TRBD1. This CDR3 is 19 amino acids long. The V segment lost 6 bases and the J segment 2 bases; nucleotides outside the gene matches: 15. Looked up from germline, CDR1 is SNHLY and CDR2 is FYNNEI.

V gene TRBV5-1 combines with J gene TRBJ2-7, with 8 bases fitting TRBD1. Per germline, CDR1 SGHRS and CDR2 YFSETQ. There are 14 residues in the CDR3. V shed 4 bases and J 4 bases; nucleotides not matched to a gene: 7. CDR3 DNA sequence: TGCGCCAGCAGCACAACAGGGGGTATTTACGAGCAGTACTTC. It is translated as CASSTTGGIYEQYF.

The chain couples TRBV29-1 to TRBJ2-5; the D gene is possibly TRBD2 (5 bases). Trimming stripped 6 bases from V and 5 bases from J, with 19 bases between. The CDR3 runs to 14 residues. CDR1 and CDR2 from the germline V gene are SQVTM and ANQGSEA. The CDR3 loop is CSVPPWEQRETQYF. The CDR3 nucleotides are TGCAGCGTCCCCCCTTGGGAGCAGCGGGAGACCCAGTACTTC.

The chain recombines TRBV6-5 with TRBJ2-2; D gene unclear. Trimming removed 4 bases at V and 6 bases at J, with 18 bases between. The CDR3 totals 16 residues. Germline V lookup: CDR1 MNHEY, CDR2 SVGAGI. The CDR3 region is CASSFLGRWPSGELFF. CDR3 coding DNA: TGTGCCAGCAGTTTCCTTGGGCGATGGCCCTCCGGGGAGCTGTTTTTT.

The chain carries TRBV29-1 and TRBJ1-1, with D maybe TRBD1 (6 bases). V was clipped by 1 base and J by 3 bases, with 18 bases between them. From germline, CDR1 is SQVTM and CDR2 ANQGSEA. This CDR3 region has 16 residues. This CDR3 is CSVEGMEVGADTEAFF. The CDR3 DNA follows: TGCAGCGTTGAAGGAATGGAGGTGGGGGCCGACACTGAAGCTTTCTTT.

J is TRBJ1-1 and V is TRBV15, with D possibly being TRBD1 (6 bases). CDR1 and CDR2 from the germline V gene are LNHNV and YYDKDF (reference sequence). This CDR3 is 17 amino acids long. Trimming cost V 1 base and J 4 bases, with 19 bases left between them. The CDR3 nucleotides are TGTGCCACCAGCAGAGTCACGGGGGGGGCGAACCCCACTGAAGCTTTCTTT. Its translation: CATSRVTGGANPTEAFF.

The V and J genes are TRBV13 and TRBJ2-7; 7 bases fit TRBD1. Germline V gene lookup returns CDR1 PRHDT and CDR2 FYEKMQ (reference sequence). Trimming at V came to 2 bases and at J to 5 bases, leaving 9 bases not matched to a gene. The CDR3 has 15 residues. The CDR3 DNA reads as TGTGCCAGCAGCTTACGCCCACGACAGGGCCACGAGCAGTACTTC. Translating it yields CASSLRPRQGHEQYF.

With respect to this clone: Other DNA sequences of this sample code for an identical CDR3. The chain couples TRBV27 to TRBJ2-3; 7 nucleotides match TRBD2. Germline CDR1 reads MNHEY; CDR2 reads SMNVEV (reference sequence). The CDR3 consists of 12 residues. V dropped 4 bases and J dropped 5; count of bases not matched to a gene: 0. DNA for the CDR3: TGTGCCAGCAGTTCTAGCGGAGATACGCAGTATTTT. It encodes CASSSSGDTQYF.

This clone was counted a single time. J is TRBJ2-7 and V is TRBV5-1; 13 bases line up with TRBD2. With V trimmed by 3 bases and J by 2 bases, 8 bases remained unmatched. CDR3 length: 17 residues. Germline CDR1 SGHRS, CDR2 YFSETQ. CDR3 coding DNA: TGCGCCAGCAGCTGGGGGACTAGCGGGACCCAACCCTACGAGCAGTACTTC. It is translated as CASSWGTSGTQPYEQYF. Looking up the rest from reference TRBV5-1 and TRBJ2-7 gives the full variable domain: KAGVTQTPRYLIKTRGQQVTLSCSPISGHRSVSWYQQTPGQGLQFLFEYFSETQRNKGNFPGRFSGRQFSNSRSEMNVSTLELGDSALYLCASSWGTSGTQPYEQYFGPGTRLTVT.

The chain combines TRBV7-9 with TRBJ2-7; D gene ambiguous. CDR1 is SEHNR, CDR2 FQNEAQ, per germline (reference sequence). This CDR3 has 16 residues. V dropped 0 bases and J dropped 0 bases, with 12 bases sitting between them. CDR3 sequence: CASSLADFLSSYEQYF. In DNA, the CDR3 is TGTGCCAGCAGCTTAGCTGACTTTCTGAGCTCCTACGAGCAGTACTTC.